Listed here is a single TCR beta chain. Its antigen is not identified. The data were produced by immunoSEQ multiplex PCR, yet TCRdb's version contains in-frame clones alone and is incomplete. The sample lists over 45,000 clones, 85% to 95% seen once, with more than 2% in the top ten. The time point is: week 35, safety follow-up. Vaccination comprised doses that each held 300 ug of mutant IDH1 20-mer peptide, plus topical imiquimod. New IDH1-mutant, ATRX-lost WHO grade 3 or 4 astrocytomas occurred in donors. The record originates from a study of a mutant IDH1 vaccine in newly diagnosed glioma. About the study: Before enrollment, the patients had been treated with radiotherapy alone, temozolomide alone, or both together. Most of them had received both.

Study-wide results and caveats: Whatever changes occurred in top peripheral T cell clonotypes seemed unrelated to pseudoprogression.

The CDR3 consists of 15 residues. The V and J ends lost 4 bases and 2 bases respectively, with 12 bases between them. The V gene's germline CDR1 is SGDLS and CDR2 YYNGEE. This sequence was found in a man in his fifties with glioma. The chain is built from TRBV9 and TRBJ2-2, with D maybe TRBD1 (7 bases). Here the sequenced sample was PBMCs, taken from a glioma patient whose treatment included an IDH1 peptide vaccine. The CDR3 loop reads CASSRQGGNTGELFF. In DNA form, the CDR3 reads TGTGCCAGCAGCAGGCAGGGGGGAAACACCGGGGAGCTGTTTTTT.